The source of this T cell receptor beta chain is a study of blood T cells in healthy people across ages. Across the study: Every two T cells gave about one barcoded beta molecule via template switching.

This CDR3 has 13 amino acids. Losses at the gene ends were 10 bases for V and 8 bases for J; bases not matched to a gene: 10. Germline V lookup: CDR1 SGHTA, CDR2 FQGNSA. The sample, 9 to 10 milliliters of peripheral blood, was drawn from each donor. The second PCR ran 7 to 11 cycles with a sample-barcoded 5' primer and J-beta primers. All samples yielded 3 million or more CDR3-containing paired-end reads. TCRdb passed the 5' RACE reads through MiXCR, listing each CDR3 protein once. Of approximately 900,000 distinct CDR3 sequences in the sample, 48% were seen once. The receptor comes from a man aged 30-40 years in good health. The J gene is TRBJ1-2, the V gene TRBV7-2; 10 bases are a match to TRBD1. Sequencing was carried out using blood. The DNA for the CDR3 is TGTGCCACCGGACAGGGGGTGTCAGGAGGCTACACCTTC. Translated, it gives CATGQGVSGGYTF.